Presented here are 11 T cell receptor beta chains from one specimen sequenced in a study of T cell changes during pregnancy in multiple sclerosis. Generated by immunoSEQ multiplex PCR, the TCRdb table keeps only in-frame clones and is missing some. The sample has some 37,000 clones, approximately 90% seen once; the top ten hold 11%. The sample in question was CD8+ T cells from peripheral blood mononuclear cells, obtained in the third trimester of pregnancy. The origin of the receptors is a female donor with multiple sclerosis, enrolled in a pregnancy study.

The CDR3, as DNA: TGCGCCAGCAGCTTGGCCGGGAGCGGCCAAGAGACCCAGTACTTC. Translation gives CASSLAGSGQETQYF. The chain combines TRBV5-1 with TRBJ2-5, with a possible D match to TRBD2 (6 bases). CDR1 is SGHRS, CDR2 YFSETQ, per germline. The CDR3 is 15 residues long. V shed 0 bases and J shed 1 base, with 10 bases lying between them.

This chain uses TRBV2 with TRBJ2-7, with 7 bases that match TRBD2. The CDR3 extends over 16 amino acids. CDR1 is SNHLY and CDR2 is FYNNEI in the germline V gene. Trimming cost V 7 bases and J 0 bases; bases outside gene matches: 12. Here the CDR3 reads CASMLAALGGSYEQYF. Here the CDR3 DNA reads TGTGCCAGCATGCTAGCGGCGTTAGGAGGCTCCTACGAGCAGTACTTC.

This chain links TRBV27 with TRBJ1-1, with D possibly being TRBD1 (6 bases). Trimming pared 4 bases from V and 1 base from J, leaving 13 bases between. The CDR3 has 15 residues. Germline CDR1 and CDR2: MNHEY and SMNVEV (reference sequence). The CDR3 reads CASSSPDRWNTEAFF. CDR3 nucleotides: TGTGCCAGCAGTTCCCCGGACAGATGGAACACTGAAGCTTTCTTT.

By sample share, this clone is medium-sized (0.01 to 0.1%). CDR3 DNA sequence: TGTGCCAGCAGTTCGGGACAGGGGACCTATGGCTACACCTTC. Translating it yields CASSSGQGTYGYTF. The chain recombines TRBV7-8 with TRBJ1-2; TRBD1 matches at 10 bases. The trim removed 6 bases at V and 4 bases at J, leaving 5 bases unmatched. The CDR3 is 14 amino acids. Germline-derived CDR1 and CDR2 are SGHVS and FQNEAQ.

The chain employs TRBV4-1 and TRBJ2-3, with 10 bases identical to TRBD2. Looked up from germline, CDR1 is MGHRA and CDR2 is YSYEKL. V shed 0 bases and J 5 bases; nucleotides not matched to a gene: 8. The CDR3 totals 17 residues. CDR3 loop: CASSQDRRSGRLDTQYF. In DNA, the CDR3 is TGCGCCAGCAGCCAAGATCGGCGTAGCGGGAGGCTAGATACGCAGTATTTT.

This clone was found once. The chain employs TRBV2 and TRBJ2-7, with 7 bases matching TRBD2. In germline, CDR1 is SNHLY, CDR2 FYNNEI. The ends lost 7 bases at V and 4 bases at J; junction bases unmatched: 7. CDR3 size: 13 residues. CDR3 in DNA: TGTGCCAGCACCTCGGCTAGCGGATACGAGCAGTACTTC. This codes for CASTSASGYEQYF.

V usage is TRBV27 and J usage is TRBJ2-1, with 7 bases identical to TRBD2. Germline-derived CDR1 and CDR2 are MNHEY and SMNVEV (reference sequence). Trimming removed 5 bases from V and 4 bases from J; junction bases left unmatched: 5. The CDR3 consists of 14 residues. CDR3 region: CASSTGGPYNEQFF. CDR3 DNA: TGTGCCAGCAGTACGGGGGGTCCTTACAATGAGCAGTTCTTC.

In DNA form, the CDR3 reads TGTGCCAGCAGCATTGGGACAGGGTATCGAGAAAGGTACGAGCAGTACTTC. This codes for CASSIGTGYRERYEQYF. V is TRBV21-1 and J is TRBJ2-7; the DNA was not used to check the table's D call, TRBD1. TRBV21-1 is a pseudogene segment. The CDR3 spans 17 residues.

The gene calls are TRBV30 and TRBJ2-7, with 9 bases matching TRBD2. Germline CDR1 GTSNPN, CDR2 SVGIG (reference sequence). CDR3 size: 11 residues. Germline trimming cut 1 base from V and 11 bases from J; bases unmatched to any gene: 3. The CDR3 region is CAWSDGGGEYF. Here the CDR3 DNA reads TGTGCCTGGAGTGATGGCGGGGGGGAGTACTTC.

The V call is TRBV7-8, the J call TRBJ1-1; 8 bases line up with TRBD1. The CDR3 contains 16 residues. Unmatched junction bases numbered 10, after V lost 2 bases and J lost 5 bases. Per the germline V gene, CDR1 is SGHVS and CDR2 is FQNEAQ. CDR3 in amino acids: CASSLRLGTGLTEAFF. Written as DNA, the CDR3 is TGTGCCAGCAGCTTAAGACTCGGGACAGGCCTAACTGAAGCTTTCTTT.

This rearrangement joins TRBV29-1 to TRBJ2-3; 9 nucleotides line up with TRBD1. J lost 7 bases, V lost 5 bases, and 10 bases had no gene match. The germline V gene encodes CDR1 SQVTM and CDR2 ANQGSEA. The CDR3 covers 14 residues. The CDR3 sequence is CSVMTRDRANTQYF. CDR3 DNA: TGCAGCGTTATGACCAGGGACAGGGCGAATACGCAGTATTTT.